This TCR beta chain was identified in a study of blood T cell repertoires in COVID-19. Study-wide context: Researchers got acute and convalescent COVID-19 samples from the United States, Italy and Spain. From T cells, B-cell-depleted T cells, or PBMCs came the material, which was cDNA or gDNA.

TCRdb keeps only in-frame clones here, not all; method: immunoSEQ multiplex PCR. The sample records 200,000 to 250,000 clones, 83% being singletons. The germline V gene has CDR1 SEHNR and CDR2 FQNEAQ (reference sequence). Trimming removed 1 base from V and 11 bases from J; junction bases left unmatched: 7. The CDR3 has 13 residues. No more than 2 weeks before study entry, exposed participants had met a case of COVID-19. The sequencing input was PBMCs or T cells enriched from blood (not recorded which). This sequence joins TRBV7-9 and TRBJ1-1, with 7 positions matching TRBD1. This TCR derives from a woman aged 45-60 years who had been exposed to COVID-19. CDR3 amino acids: CASSLDPGTAAFF. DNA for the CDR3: TGTGCCAGCAGCTTAGATCCCGGGACAGCCGCTTTCTTT.